One sample yielded the 3 T cell receptor beta chains listed below, sequenced in a study of cytomegalovirus exposure and HLA in healthy donors. The PCR used 60 Vbeta and 13 Jbeta primers. The assay was immunoSEQ multiplex PCR, and TCRdb's table has in-frame clones only and misses some. The top ten clones hold 0.71% of a sample with approximately 220,000 clones, roughly 88% of them seen once. Sequenced material: PBMCs. These receptors all stem from a boy between 2 and 10 years old in good health and CMV-seronegative.

V is TRBV6-5 and J is TRBJ2-3; TRBD2 is a possible D gene (6 bases). CDR1 is MNHEY, CDR2 SVGAGI, per germline. The CDR3 length is 15 residues. The germline V and J ends were trimmed by 2 bases and 4 bases, with 13 bases remaining between them. The CDR3 DNA reads as TGTGCCAGCAGTTACGCGATTAGCGGATCAGATACGCAGTATTTT. Protein product: CASSYAISGSDTQYF.

This clone was picked up a small number of times. The chain combines TRBV6-1 with TRBJ1-1, with D unresolved. The V gene's germline CDR1 is MNHNS and CDR2 SASEGT. This CDR3 spans 13 amino acids. V lost 1 base to trimming and J lost 11 bases, with 14 bases between them. DNA of the CDR3: TGTGCCAGCAGTGAAGTGTCCCTAGGTTTGGCTTTCTTT. Translation: CASSEVSLGLAFF.

The rearrangement joins TRBV6-5 to TRBJ2-1; 8 nucleotides align to TRBD2. V shed 4 bases and J 0 bases; nucleotides not matched to a gene: 5. The CDR3 totals 16 residues. Per the germline V gene, CDR1 is MNHEY and CDR2 is SVGAGI. The CDR3 sequence: CASSFTSGSSYNEQFF. The DNA of the CDR3 is TGTGCCAGCAGTTTCACTAGCGGCAGCTCCTACAATGAGCAGTTCTTC.